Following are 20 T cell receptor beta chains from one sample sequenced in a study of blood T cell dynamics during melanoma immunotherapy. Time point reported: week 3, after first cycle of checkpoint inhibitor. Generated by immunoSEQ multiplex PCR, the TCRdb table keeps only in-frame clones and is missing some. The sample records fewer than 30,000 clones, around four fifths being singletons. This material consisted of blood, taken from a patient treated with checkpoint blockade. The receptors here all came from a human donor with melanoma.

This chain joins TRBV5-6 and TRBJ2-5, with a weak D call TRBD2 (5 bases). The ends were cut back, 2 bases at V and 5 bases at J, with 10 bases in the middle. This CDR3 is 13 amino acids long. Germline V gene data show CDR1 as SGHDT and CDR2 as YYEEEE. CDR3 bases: TGTGCCAGCAGCTTTTTTTCGGGGGAGACCCAGTACTTC. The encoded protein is CASSFFSGETQYF.

CDR3 region: CASETAVSYQPQHF. DNA of the CDR3: TGTGCCAGTGAGACCGCTGTGTCCTATCAGCCCCAGCATTTT. The rearrangement joins TRBV19 to TRBJ1-5; D not resolved. There are 14 residues in the CDR3. CDR1 and CDR2 (germline): LNHDA, SQIVND (reference sequence). V was clipped by 8 bases and J by 5 bases, with 16 bases between them.

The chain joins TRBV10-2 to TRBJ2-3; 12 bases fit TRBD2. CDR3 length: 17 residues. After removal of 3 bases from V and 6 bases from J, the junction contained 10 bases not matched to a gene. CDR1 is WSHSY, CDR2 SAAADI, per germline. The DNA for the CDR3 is TGCGCCAGCAGTGATAGTGTGGGACTAGCGGGCGGGGATACGCAGTATTTT. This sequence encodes CASSDSVGLAGGDTQYF.

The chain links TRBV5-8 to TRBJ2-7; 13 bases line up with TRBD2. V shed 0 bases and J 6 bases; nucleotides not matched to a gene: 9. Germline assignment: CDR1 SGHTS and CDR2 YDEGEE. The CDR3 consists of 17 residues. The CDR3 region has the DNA TGTGCCAGCAGCTTGGTTCAAACTAGCGGGAGGGCCGGCGAGCAGTACTTC. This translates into CASSLVQTSGRAGEQYF.

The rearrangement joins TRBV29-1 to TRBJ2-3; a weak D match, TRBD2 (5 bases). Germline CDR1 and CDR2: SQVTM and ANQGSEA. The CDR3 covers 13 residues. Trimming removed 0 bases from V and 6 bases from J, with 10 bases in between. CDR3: CSVEEAGVDTQYF. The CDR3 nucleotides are TGCAGCGTTGAAGAGGCGGGCGTCGATACGCAGTATTTT.

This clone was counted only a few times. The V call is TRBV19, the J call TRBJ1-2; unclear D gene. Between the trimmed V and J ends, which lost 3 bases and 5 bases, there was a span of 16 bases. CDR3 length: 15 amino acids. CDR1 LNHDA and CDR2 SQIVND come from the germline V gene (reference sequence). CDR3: CASSIPGPDPYGYTF. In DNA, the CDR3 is TGTGCCAGTAGTATCCCCGGACCGGATCCATATGGCTACACCTTC.

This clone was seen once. In nucleotides, the CDR3 is TGCGCCAGCAGCTTTGGCAGGCCGAACACTGAAGCTTTCTTT. Encoded protein: CASSFGRPNTEAFF. This chain uses TRBV5-1 with TRBJ1-1; the D is unclear. Germline V CDR1 and CDR2: SGHRS, YFSETQ. There are 14 residues in the CDR3. V was clipped by 2 bases and J by 1 base, with 9 bases between them.

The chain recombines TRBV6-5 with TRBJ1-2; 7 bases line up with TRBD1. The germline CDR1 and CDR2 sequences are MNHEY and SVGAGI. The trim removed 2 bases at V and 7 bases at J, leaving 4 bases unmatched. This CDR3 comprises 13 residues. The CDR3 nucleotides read TGTGCCAGCAGTTACCTACAGGGGACTGGCTACACCTTC. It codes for CASSYLQGTGYTF.

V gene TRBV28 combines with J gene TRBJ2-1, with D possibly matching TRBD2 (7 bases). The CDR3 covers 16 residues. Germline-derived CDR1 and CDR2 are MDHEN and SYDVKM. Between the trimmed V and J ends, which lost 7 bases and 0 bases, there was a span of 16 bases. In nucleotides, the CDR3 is TGTGCCAGCAAAGGGGGAGGGCCGAGCTCCTACAATGAGCAGTTCTTC. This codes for CASKGGGPSSYNEQFF.

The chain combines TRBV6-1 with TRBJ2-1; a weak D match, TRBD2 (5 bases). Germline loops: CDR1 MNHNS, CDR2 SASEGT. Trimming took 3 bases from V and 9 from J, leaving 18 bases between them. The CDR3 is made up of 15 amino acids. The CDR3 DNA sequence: TGTGCCAGCAGTGACCGAACCGGACCCAGCGGTGAGCAGTTCTTC. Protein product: CASSDRTGPSGEQFF.

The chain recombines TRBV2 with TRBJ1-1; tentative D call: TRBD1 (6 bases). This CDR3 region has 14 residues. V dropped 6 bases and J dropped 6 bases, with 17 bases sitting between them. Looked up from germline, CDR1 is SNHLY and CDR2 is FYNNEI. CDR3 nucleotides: TGTGCCAGCAGCGCGAAAAGAGAGGGGGCTGAAGCTTTCTTT. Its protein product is CASSAKREGAEAFF.

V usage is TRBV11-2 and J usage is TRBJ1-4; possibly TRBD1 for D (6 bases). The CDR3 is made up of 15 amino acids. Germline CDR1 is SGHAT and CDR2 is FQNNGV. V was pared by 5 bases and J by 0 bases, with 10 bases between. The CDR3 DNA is TGTGCCAGCAGCGTCAGGGGTCCAACTAATGAAAAACTGTTTTTT. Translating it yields CASSVRGPTNEKLFF.

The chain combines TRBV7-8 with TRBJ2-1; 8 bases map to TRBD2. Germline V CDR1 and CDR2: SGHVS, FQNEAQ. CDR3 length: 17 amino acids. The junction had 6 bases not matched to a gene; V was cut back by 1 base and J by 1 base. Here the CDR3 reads CASSLGGAGGSYNEQFF. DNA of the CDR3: TGTGCCAGCAGCTTAGGCGGGGCGGGAGGATCCTACAATGAGCAGTTCTTC.

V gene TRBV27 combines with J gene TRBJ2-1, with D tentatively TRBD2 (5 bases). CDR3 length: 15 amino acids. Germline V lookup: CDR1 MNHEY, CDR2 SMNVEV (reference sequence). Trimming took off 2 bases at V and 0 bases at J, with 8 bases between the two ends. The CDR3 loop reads CASSLGGFSYNEQFF. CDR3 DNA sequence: TGTGCCAGCAGTTTAGGCGGGTTCTCCTACAATGAGCAGTTCTTC.

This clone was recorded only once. In nucleotides, the CDR3 is TGTGCCAGCAGCTTGTTGGAGAGGGGACCCTACGAGCAGTACTTC. It specifies CASSLLERGPYEQYF. V gene TRBV5-4 combines with J gene TRBJ2-7; the D gene could be TRBD1 or TRBD2 (5 bases each). CDR1 and CDR2 from the germline V gene are SGHNT and YYREEE (reference sequence). Trimming removed 1 base from V and 2 bases from J, with 13 bases in between. The CDR3 totals 15 residues.

CDR3 amino acids: CASSVDDVNEQFF. For the CDR3, the DNA is TGTGCCAGCAGCGTAGACGACGTAAATGAGCAGTTCTTC. The gene calls are TRBV9 and TRBJ2-1; D remains unclear. Trimming left V 0 bases short and J 7 bases short, with 8 bases between. CDR1 SGDLS and CDR2 YYNGEE come from the germline V gene. The CDR3 spans 13 residues.

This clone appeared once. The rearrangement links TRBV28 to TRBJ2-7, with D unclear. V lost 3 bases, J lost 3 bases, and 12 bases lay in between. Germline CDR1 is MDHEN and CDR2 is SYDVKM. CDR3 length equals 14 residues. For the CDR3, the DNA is TGTGCCAGCAGTTTGAGTGGGATGGGCTACGAGCAGTACTTC. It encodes CASSLSGMGYEQYF. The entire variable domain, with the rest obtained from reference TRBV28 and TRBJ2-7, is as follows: DVKVTQSSRYLVKRTGEKVFLECVQDMDHENMFWYRQDPGLGLRLIYFSYDVKMKEKGDIPEGYSVSREKKERFSLILESASTNQTSMYLCASSLSGMGYEQYFGPGTRLTVT.

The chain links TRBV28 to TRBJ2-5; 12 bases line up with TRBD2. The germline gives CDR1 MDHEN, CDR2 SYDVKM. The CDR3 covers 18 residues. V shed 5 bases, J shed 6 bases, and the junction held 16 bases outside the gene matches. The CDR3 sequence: CASSERLAGEGRTKTQYF. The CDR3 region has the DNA TGTGCCAGCAGTGAACGACTAGCGGGAGAGGGGAGGACAAAGACCCAGTACTTC.

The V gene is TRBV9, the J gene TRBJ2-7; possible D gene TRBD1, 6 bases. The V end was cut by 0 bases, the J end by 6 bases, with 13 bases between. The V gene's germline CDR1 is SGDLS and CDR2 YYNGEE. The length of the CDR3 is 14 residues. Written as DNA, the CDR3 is TGTGCCAGCAGCGTAGCCTCAGGGGTTGGCGAGCAGTACTTC. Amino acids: CASSVASGVGEQYF.

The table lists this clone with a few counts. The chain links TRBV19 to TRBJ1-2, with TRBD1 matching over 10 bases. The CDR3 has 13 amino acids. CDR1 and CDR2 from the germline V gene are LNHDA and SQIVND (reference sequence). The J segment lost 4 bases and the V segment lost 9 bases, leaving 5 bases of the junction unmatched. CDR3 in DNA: TGTGCCAGCCGGACAGGGGGTCCCTATGGCTACACCTTC. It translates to CASRTGGPYGYTF.